This T cell receptor (beta chain) was observed in a study of T cells expressing NK-cell markers. Study findings and constraints: The HCMV specificity of the expanded NKG2C+ T cell clones stayed unresolved.

For each CDR3 protein, TCRdb gives one entry from its re-call of the 5' RACE reads, without DNA. The sample includes 300,000 to 500,000 distinct CDR3 sequences. The CDR3 sequence is 11 residues long. As concerns this clonotype: Its specificity is unknown.

The genes are TRBV12-3 or TRBV12-4 and TRBJ1-1; TCRdb gives TRBD1 as the D gene, but with no DNA this cannot be confirmed. Sequenced sample: blood T cells: a sorted CD56 or NKG2C T cell subset, CD4+ or CD8+ T cells, or bulk PBMC T cells (not recorded which). This sequence was found in a woman between 45 and 65 years old in good health. The CDR3 reads CASSFGGEAFF.